The 21 T cell receptor beta chains in this list originate from one sample, sequenced in a study of PD-1 blockade in classical Hodgkin lymphoma. Patients all relapsed after autologous stem cell transplantation, and there was variation in brentuximab vedotin exposure. Profiled with immunoSEQ multiplex PCR; TCRdb holds only in-frame clones, not every one. In the table there are around 41,000 clones, about three quarters of which are singletons. The source material was peripheral blood mononuclear cells (PBMCs), sampled at baseline. Every receptor here comes from a human donor with classical Hodgkin lymphoma.

J is TRBJ2-7 and V is TRBV4-3; D might be TRBD1 (6 bases). V was trimmed by 4 bases and J by 6 bases, leaving 19 bases between them. The CDR3 has 15 amino acids. Germline loops: CDR1 LGHNA, CDR2 YSLEER. CDR3 region: CASSPTRGFGGEQYF. The CDR3 coding sequence is TGCGCCAGCAGCCCTACCAGGGGCTTTGGGGGCGAGCAGTACTTC.

The chain employs TRBV6-1 and TRBJ2-2; 8 positions agree with TRBD2. This CDR3 has 15 amino acids. Trimming removed 6 bases from V and 2 bases from J; junction bases left unmatched: 5. Per the germline V gene, CDR1 is MNHNS and CDR2 is SASEGT. In DNA form, the CDR3 reads TGTGCCAGCAGGGGACTAGGGTCTAACACCGGGGAGCTGTTTTTT. Translation: CASRGLGSNTGELFF.

The table lists this clone with a few counts. This chain joins TRBV11-3 and TRBJ2-1; D is possibly TRBD1 (6 bases). The CDR3 consists of 11 residues. Germline V gene sequence: CDR1 SGHNT, CDR2 YENEEA. V gave up 5 bases and J gave up 10 bases, with 9 bases separating them. The CDR3, as DNA: TGTGCCAGCAGCCTGGGGGCAGAGCAGTTCTTC. Its protein is CASSLGAEQFF.

V is TRBV21-1 and J is TRBJ2-4; TRBD2 reflects the table's D call only, with no check against the DNA. TRBV21-1 is a pseudogene locus. This CDR3 spans 16 amino acids. The CDR3 DNA follows: TGTGCCAGCAGCAAACCCTCGAGCGTAGCCAAAAACATTCAGTACTTC. Its protein is CASSKPSSVAKNIQYF.

This chain joins TRBV7-9 and TRBJ2-7; D unclear. Germline assignment: CDR1 SEHNR and CDR2 FQNEAQ (reference sequence). The CDR3 is made up of 17 amino acids. V lost 1 base and J 6 bases, leaving 22 bases between the germline ends. The CDR3 spells CASSLGFGQEIAPEQYF. The CDR3 DNA reads TGTGCCAGCAGCTTAGGGTTCGGGCAGGAGATAGCCCCCGAGCAGTACTTC.

This chain connects TRBV28 to TRBJ2-7; D ambiguous. This CDR3 is 13 amino acids long. Deletions cut 9 bases from V and 0 bases from J, with 12 bases between. Germline V gives CDR1 MDHEN, CDR2 SYDVKM. CDR3 DNA sequence: TGTGCCAGTACCATTTCCAACTCCTACGAGCAGTACTTC. Encoded protein: CASTISNSYEQYF. The complete variable domain, with remaining parts taken from reference TRBV28 and TRBJ2-7, reads DVKVTQSSRYLVKRTGEKVFLECVQDMDHENMFWYRQDPGLGLRLIYFSYDVKMKEKGDIPEGYSVSREKKERFSLILESASTNQTSMYLCASTISNSYEQYFGPGTRLTVT.

The rearrangement links TRBV6-5 to TRBJ2-7, with 7 bases matching TRBD1. V trimming: 6 bases; J trimming: 6 bases; junction bases outside the gene matches: 5. The CDR3 is 12 residues long. CDR1 and CDR2 (germline): MNHEY, SVGAGI. Here the CDR3 DNA reads TGTGCCAGCAGAGCCAGGGGGAGCGAGCAGTACTTC. As protein: CASRARGSEQYF.

This clone was found many times. The sample holds other DNA sequences that translate to the same CDR3. This chain joins TRBV19 and TRBJ1-5, with no clear D. Trimming removed 5 bases at V and 3 bases at J, with 20 bases between. Germline lookup yields CDR1 LNHDA and CDR2 SQIVND (reference sequence). The CDR3 totals 17 residues. CDR3 sequence: CASSRNPAFISNQPQHF. In DNA form, the CDR3 reads TGTGCCAGTAGTCGTAATCCCGCGTTTATTTCCAATCAGCCCCAGCATTTT. The full variable domain, its missing parts supplied by reference TRBV19 and TRBJ1-5, is DGGITQSPKYLFRKEGQNVTLSCEQNLNHDAMYWYRQDPGQGLRLIYYSQIVNDFQKGDIAEGYSVSREKKESFPLTVTSAQKNPTAFYLCASSRNPAFISNQPQHFGDGTRLSIL.

The V call is TRBV9, the J call TRBJ1-6, with 7 bases matching TRBD1. Trimming removed 0 bases from V and 7 bases from J; junction bases left unmatched: 4. Germline V gene lookup returns CDR1 SGDLS and CDR2 YYNGEE. CDR3 length equals 15 residues. DNA of the CDR3: TGTGCCAGCAGCGTAGGGGGACAGCAAAATTCACCCCTCCACTTT. This gives the protein CASSVGGQQNSPLHF.

V gene TRBV19 combines with J gene TRBJ1-5, with TRBD1 identical over 7 bases. Germline V CDR1 and CDR2: LNHDA, SQIVND (reference sequence). V was clipped by 7 bases and J by 1 base; unmatched bases: 7. The CDR3 loop spans 15 amino acids. Here the CDR3 reads CASTRTGGSNQPQHF. The CDR3 region has the DNA TGTGCCAGTACCAGGACAGGAGGCAGCAATCAGCCCCAGCATTTT.

This chain connects TRBV7-3 to TRBJ1-4, with a tentative D call TRBD1 (5 bases). With 3 bases removed from V and 9 bases from J, the gap between germline ends came to 14 bases. This CDR3 has 14 residues. Looked up from germline, CDR1 is SGHTA and CDR2 is FQGTGA. The CDR3 region is CASSLGLEAKKLFF. The CDR3 DNA follows: TGTGCCAGCAGCTTGGGGCTAGAGGCAAAAAAACTGTTTTTT.

The rearrangement uses TRBV10-1 and TRBJ2-3; 7 bases line up with TRBD2. CDR3 size: 14 residues. Germline CDR1 and CDR2: WNHNN and SYGVQD (reference sequence). The trim removed 5 bases at V and 3 bases at J, leaving 5 bases unmatched. The CDR3 nucleotides are TGCGCCAGCAGTCCCGGGACTACAACAGATACGCAGTATTTT. Amino acid sequence: CASSPGTTTDTQYF.

This clone was detected once. V is TRBV9 and J is TRBJ1-5; D possibly corresponds to TRBD1 (5 bases). Trimming removed 0 bases from V and 10 bases from J, with 17 bases in between. Germline V CDR1 and CDR2: SGDLS, YYNGEE. This CDR3 comprises 15 residues. CDR3 in DNA: TGTGCCAGCAGCGTAGGGGCAGGGCCCCTAGGTCCCCAGCATTTT. As protein: CASSVGAGPLGPQHF.

The chain links TRBV2 to TRBJ1-1; a weak D match, TRBD1 (6 bases). Germline V gene data show CDR1 as SNHLY and CDR2 as FYNNEI. Trimming left V 7 bases short and J 1 base short, with 13 bases between. The CDR3 totals 14 residues. The CDR3 is CASNRYRANTEAFF. The CDR3 DNA reads TGTGCCAGCAACCGATACAGGGCGAACACTGAAGCTTTCTTT.

The sample holds a few counts of this clone. This chain links TRBV5-6 with TRBJ1-2, with D maybe TRBD1 (5 bases). The V gene's germline CDR1 is SGHDT and CDR2 YYEEEE. This CDR3 is built from 12 residues. V gave up 1 base and J gave up 7 bases, with 8 bases separating them. CDR3 region: CASSLTGFGYTF. The CDR3, as DNA: TGTGCCAGCAGCTTGACAGGTTTTGGCTACACCTTC.

The gene calls are TRBV6-1 and TRBJ2-5, with 8 bases identical to TRBD1. Germline lookup yields CDR1 MNHNS and CDR2 SASEGT. V was clipped by 5 bases and J by 2 bases; unmatched bases: 4. CDR3 length: 14 amino acids. CDR3 sequence: CASSRTGIQETQYF. In DNA form, the CDR3 reads TGTGCCAGCAGTAGGACAGGGATACAAGAGACCCAGTACTTC.

This clone was seen only a few times. This chain connects TRBV7-9 to TRBJ1-5; D gene unclear. V was clipped by 4 bases and J by 4 bases, with 14 bases between them. CDR1 is SEHNR and CDR2 is FQNEAQ in the germline V gene (reference sequence). CDR3 length: 15 amino acids. CDR3 in amino acids: CASSSISPGNQPQHF. DNA for the CDR3: TGTGCCAGCAGCTCTATCAGCCCGGGAAATCAGCCCCAGCATTTT.

V is TRBV2 and J is TRBJ2-3, with 8 positions matching TRBD2. After removal of 4 bases from V and 6 bases from J, the junction contained 12 bases not matched to a gene. This CDR3 is built from 16 residues. CDR1 is SNHLY, CDR2 FYNNEI, per germline. CDR3 sequence: CASSVHSGTRWDTQYF. Here the CDR3 DNA reads TGTGCCAGCAGTGTCCATAGCGGGACCCGATGGGATACGCAGTATTTT. Using reference TRBV2 and TRBJ2-3 for the parts outside the CDR3, the full variable domain is EPEVTQTPSHQVTQMGQEVILRCVPISNHLYFYWYRQILGQKVEFLVSFYNNEISEKSEIFDDQFSVERPDGSNFTLKIRSTKLEDSAMYFCASSVHSGTRWDTQYFGPGTRLTVL.

In nucleotides, the CDR3 is TGTGCCAGCACCATAGGACAGCTCCATGGCTACACCTTC. Protein product: CASTIGQLHGYTF. The V call is TRBV6-5, the J call TRBJ1-2, with D perhaps matching TRBD1 (6 bases). V was trimmed by 7 bases and J by 6 bases, leaving 15 bases between them. The germline CDR1 and CDR2 sequences are MNHEY and SVGAGI. The CDR3 sequence is 13 residues long.

The rearrangement uses TRBV5-4 and TRBJ2-5; 7 nucleotides agree with TRBD1. Germline lookup yields CDR1 SGHNT and CDR2 YYREEE (reference sequence). Unmatched junction bases numbered 5, after V lost 1 base and J lost 5 bases. The CDR3 covers 14 residues. The CDR3 coding sequence is TGTGCCAGCAGCTTGAGGGGGCGTTGGGAGACCCAGTACTTC. Its translation is CASSLRGRWETQYF. Full variable domain (outside the CDR3, taken from reference TRBV5-4 and TRBJ2-5): ETGVTQSPTHLIKTRGQQVTLRCSSQSGHNTVSWYQQALGQGPQFIFQYYREEENGRGNFPPRFSGLQFPNYSSELNVNALELDDSALYLCASSLRGRWETQYFGPGTRLLVL.

This chain joins TRBV7-2 and TRBJ2-7, with a possible D match to TRBD1 (6 bases). With 1 base removed from V and 4 bases from J, the gap between germline ends came to 11 bases. This CDR3 has 14 amino acids. CDR1 and CDR2 (germline): SGHTA, FQGNSA. The CDR3 here is CASSLGTGRYEQYF. The DNA of the CDR3 is TGTGCCAGCAGCTTAGGAACAGGGCGTTACGAGCAGTACTTC.